The T cell receptor (beta chain) under discussion was sequenced for a study of cytomegalovirus exposure and HLA in healthy donors. The study, taken as a whole, reports: A missense variant in DCLRE1C was later tied to TCR beta V- and J-gene trimming.

Trimming removed 1 base from V and 3 bases from J, with 12 bases in between. Germline CDR1 LNHDA, CDR2 SQIVND (reference sequence). The CDR3 extends over 15 amino acids. As for this clone: Its antigen is not identified.

PCR primers comprised 60 Vbeta and 13 Jbeta primers. The assay was immunoSEQ multiplex PCR, and TCRdb's table has in-frame clones only and misses some. The table records around 190,000 clones, approximately 85% of them present only once. The rearrangement links TRBV19 to TRBJ1-1; D uncertain. Sequencing was done on a sample of PBMCs. This receptor was identified in a woman aged 50 to 60 in good health and CMV-seronegative. CDR3 region: CASSIGRAVDTEAFF. The DNA of the CDR3 is TGTGCCAGTAGTATAGGCAGAGCGGTAGACACTGAAGCTTTCTTT.